A selection of T cell receptor beta chains follows, all from one sample in a study of stem cell transplantation in POMP-related autoinflammatory disease. Sequenced by immunoSEQ multiplex PCR; TCRdb stores in-frame clones only, minus some. Among 5,000 or so clones listed, 92% were seen once. The sequencing used CD8+ T cells from PBMCs, collected after stem cell transplantation. These receptors all come from a human patient with POMP-related autoinflammation and immune dysregulation (PRAID). T cells may partly derive from the graft donor. CDR3s include the opening cysteine and the closing phenylalanine or tryptophan. A D gene is named only where the DNA matches it firmly. Clone size appears in some rows only: once, few, many, or a class for an expanded clone.

cdr3_nt cdr3_aa j_call v_call d_call clone_size
TGTGCCAGCAGCCCGCCCCTGGGACTAGCGGGAAGCGGGGAGCTGTTTTTT CASSPPLGLAGSGELFF TRBJ2-2 TRBV3-1/TRBV3-2 TRBD2 NA
TGCGCCAGCAGTCAATCCTCGGGCTTCACTGAAGCTTTCTTT CASSQSSGFTEAFF TRBJ1-1 TRBV23-1 NA NA
TGTGCCAGCAGTTACTCCTTGGCGGGTGCTTTCTACGAGCAGTACTTC CASSYSLAGAFYEQYF TRBJ2-7 TRBV6-5 NA NA
TGCAGTGCTCAAAAGGGGGAACTGTTTTTT CSAQKGELFF TRBJ1-4 TRBV20-1 NA NA
TGTGCCATCAGCTTGACTGGTATTGTGTCAGATACGCAGTATTTT CAISLTGIVSDTQYF TRBJ2-3 TRBV10-3 NA NA
TGTGCCAGCAGCTTAGGACAGGGGCTCTCCTACGAGCAGTACTTC CASSLGQGLSYEQYF TRBJ2-7 TRBV11-3 TRBD1 NA
TGTGCCAGCAGTACCGGGACAGGGTTCACCTACGAGCAGTACTTC CASSTGTGFTYEQYF TRBJ2-7 TRBV6-5 TRBD1 NA
TGTGCCAGTAGTAAGCCCGCTATTATGAGCGGGACCTACAATGAGCAGTTCTTC CASSKPAIMSGTYNEQFF TRBJ2-1 TRBV19 TRBD2 NA
TGTGCCAGTAGTAGAGGCCCAAGAAATGAGCAGTTCTTC CASSRGPRNEQFF TRBJ2-1 TRBV19 NA NA
TGTGCCAGCAGTGAAGGGGCTAGCGGGAGGAGAAATGAGCAGTTCTTC CASSEGASGRRNEQFF TRBJ2-1 TRBV2 TRBD2 NA
TGTGCCAGCAGCTTAGGGGACCCTGAAGCTTTCTTT CASSLGDPEAFF TRBJ1-1 TRBV7-8 NA NA
TGTGCCAGCAGTTCCGGGACAGGGGAAGCTTTCTTT CASSSGTGEAFF TRBJ1-1 TRBV28 TRBD1 NA
TGTGCCAGTAGTATAGATAGGGACAGGGAATCCTACAATGAGCAGTTCTTC CASSIDRDRESYNEQFF TRBJ2-1 TRBV19 TRBD1 NA
TGTGCCAGCACCGAAGGGCCTCCCGGGACTAGCGGGAGACGCGAGCAGTACTTC CASTEGPPGTSGRREQYF TRBJ2-7 TRBV2 TRBD2 NA
TGCGCCAGCAGCCAAGGAGTTTCAGGGACGGGCACTGAAGCTTTCTTT CASSQGVSGTGTEAFF TRBJ1-1 TRBV4-3 NA NA
TGTGCCACTGCTAGCGGGAGCTTTGGCGAGCAGTACTTC CATASGSFGEQYF TRBJ2-7 TRBV19 TRBD2 NA
TGTGCCAGAAGCTTACACTTAGCGGGAGGCAACTACGAGCAGTACTTC CARSLHLAGGNYEQYF TRBJ2-7 TRBV5-3 TRBD2 NA
TGTGCCAGCAGCTTAGAGCAAAGCCTAGTCTACTCCTACGAGCAGTACTTC CASSLEQSLVYSYEQYF TRBJ2-7 TRBV11-2 NA once
TGTGCCAGCAGCGTACAGATAAACACTGAAGCTTTCTTT CASSVQINTEAFF TRBJ1-1 TRBV9 NA NA
TGTGCCAGCAGCCCGAGGCCGGGACGGATACGTTCCTACGAGCAGTACTTC CASSPRPGRIRSYEQYF TRBJ2-7 TRBV5-6 NA NA
TGTGCCAGCAGGGAGCCACCTTACAATGAGCAGTTCTTC CASREPPYNEQFF TRBJ2-1 TRBV6-5 NA once
TGTGCCAGCAGTTTTCAGGGGAAGGGGGACAGTCTCTCCTATAATTCACCCCTCCACTTT CASSFQGKGDSLSYNSPLHF TRBJ1-6 TRBV28 TRBD1 NA
TGTGCCAGCAGCTTAGCAGGACAGGGGAGGACTGAAGCTTTCTTT CASSLAGQGRTEAFF TRBJ1-1 TRBV7-3 TRBD1 NA
TGTGCCAGCAGCATGAGGATTAAGTGCCACAAAGTCGGGCACGTCCTGACTTTC CASSMRIKCHKVGHVLTF TRBJ2-6 TRBV7-7 NA NA
TGTGCCAGCAGAGGGACAGGGGGCTACGAGCAGTACTTC CASRGTGGYEQYF TRBJ2-7 TRBV2 TRBD1 once
TGTGCCAGTAGTACCGCCGGGACAGACTACGAGCAGTACTTC CASSTAGTDYEQYF TRBJ2-7 TRBV19 TRBD1 NA
TGTGCCAGCAGCTTTAGCCGAGGACACAATGAGCAGTTCTTC CASSFSRGHNEQFF TRBJ2-1 TRBV13 NA NA
TGTGCCAGCAGTTACACGGGAGCCTCCGAGCAGTACTTC CASSYTGASEQYF TRBJ2-7 TRBV6-5 NA NA
TGTGCCAGCAGCATGACGGCGATCAATCAGCCCCAGCATTTT CASSMTAINQPQHF TRBJ1-5 TRBV7-2 NA NA
TGTGCCAGCAGCTCAGTTCCTAGCGGTTATTCCTACGAGCAGTACTTC CASSSVPSGYSYEQYF TRBJ2-7 TRBV7-2 TRBD2 NA
TGTGCCAGCAGCGAGGGGGGGACTCCCTCTTACAATGAGCAGTTCTTC CASSEGGTPSYNEQFF TRBJ2-1 TRBV9 NA NA
TGTGCCAGCAGTTACCAGGGAGATCAGCCCCAGCATTTT CASSYQGDQPQHF TRBJ1-5 TRBV6-2/TRBV6-3 NA once
TGCGCCAGCAGCCAAGATGCACACGGCGTGAGGACTGAAGCTTTCTTT CASSQDAHGVRTEAFF TRBJ1-1 TRBV4-3 NA NA
TGTGCCATCAGTGAGTCCCCCACCGGGTGGCTAGCGGGAGACGGGTCCTACGAGCAGTACTTC CAISESPTGWLAGDGSYEQYF TRBJ2-7 TRBV10-3 TRBD2 NA
TGTGCCAGCAGCGTAGAGATGGAGGCCACTGAAGCTTTCTTT CASSVEMEATEAFF TRBJ1-1 TRBV9 NA NA
TGTGCCAGCAGCTTACCAGACAGATCTGGAAACACCATATATTTT CASSLPDRSGNTIYF TRBJ1-3 TRBV7-8 NA NA
TGTGCCAGTACCATCCAGGGGTTTGACACCGGGGAGCTGTTTTTT CASTIQGFDTGELFF TRBJ2-2 TRBV19 NA NA
TGCGCCAGCAGCCAAGAGGGATTTGAGCAGTTCTTC CASSQEGFEQFF TRBJ2-1 TRBV4-1 NA NA
TGCGCCAGCAGCTTGGATACTCAGGGTTCACCCCTCCACTTT CASSLDTQGSPLHF TRBJ1-6 TRBV5-1 NA NA
TGTGCCAGCAGTTCCGGGACTAGCGGAGTATACGAGCAGTACTTC CASSSGTSGVYEQYF TRBJ2-7 TRBV27 TRBD2 NA
TGTGCCAGCAGCGACGCCCCCCCCCGAAAGGGCGAGCAGTACTTC CASSDAPPRKGEQYF TRBJ2-7 TRBV11-2 NA NA
TGTGCCAGCAGCTCCGGGACAGAGCCTCTTGAGCAGTACTTC CASSSGTEPLEQYF TRBJ2-7 TRBV6-2/TRBV6-3 TRBD1 NA
TGTGCCAGCAGCCTTAGTGGTCGGCAGGGGCCGGGCACTGAAGCTTTCTTT CASSLSGRQGPGTEAFF TRBJ1-1 TRBV11-2 NA NA
TGTGCCAGCAGCTTGGCGGCGGGGTCGCGGGTAGCAGATACGCAGTATTTT CASSLAAGSRVADTQYF TRBJ2-3 TRBV5-6 NA NA
TGTGCTAGTGCCTCCGGGACGAGGGGGGAGACCCAGTACTTC CASASGTRGETQYF TRBJ2-5 TRBV12-5 NA NA
TGCAGCGTTTGGGCAGGGATGACAGATACGCAGTATTTT CSVWAGMTDTQYF TRBJ2-3 TRBV29-1 NA NA
TGCGCCAGCAGCTTGGCCGGGACATCCTCTATGGGCTACACCTTC CASSLAGTSSMGYTF TRBJ1-2 TRBV5-1 NA NA
TGTGCCTGGATGGACAGAGCATACGAGCAGTACTTC CAWMDRAYEQYF TRBJ2-7 TRBV30 NA NA
TGTGCCAGCAGCTTCTCGGCTTCGGGTGAAGCTTTCTTT CASSFSASGEAFF TRBJ1-1 TRBV11-2 NA NA
TGTGCCAGCATTGGTCGATCAGATACGCAGTATTTT CASIGRSDTQYF TRBJ2-3 TRBV27 NA NA